The 30 T cell receptor beta chains listed next were all sequenced from one sample in a study of neurological immune-mediated disorders. TCRdb reanalysed the 5' RACE reads using MiXCR and keeps one entry per CDR3 protein. The sample records more than 50,000 distinct CDR3 sequences, approximately 3.7% being singletons. Sequenced material: PBMCs. Every receptor here comes from a woman between 50 and 59 years old with multiple sclerosis.

This clonotype was observed at least ten times. V is TRBV4-3 and J is TRBJ1-1; no definite D call. The CDR3 is 14 amino acids. V dropped 1 base and J dropped 6 bases, with 12 bases sitting between them. Looked up from germline, CDR1 is LGHNA and CDR2 is YSLEER. CDR3 amino acids: CASSQGPRVPEAFF. The CDR3 DNA sequence: TGCGCCAGCAGCCAAGGCCCGCGCGTCCCTGAAGCTTTCTTT.

This clonotype was observed many times. The rearrangement joins TRBV6-6 to TRBJ2-3; the D is unclear. Looked up from germline, CDR1 is MNHNY and CDR2 is SVGAGI (reference sequence). Trimming stripped 0 bases from V and 2 bases from J, with 9 bases between. The CDR3 sequence is 15 residues long. CDR3 residues: CASSYSRISTDTQYF. The CDR3 DNA reads TGTGCCAGCAGTTACTCGAGGATTTCCACAGATACGCAGTATTTT.

At least ten counts were recorded for this clonotype. The rearrangement uses TRBV5-5 and TRBJ1-1; D uncertain. The V gene lost 0 bases and the J gene lost 3 bases, with 6 bases spanning the gap. Germline assignment: CDR1 SGHKS and CDR2 YYEKEE (reference sequence). The CDR3 loop spans 13 amino acids. The CDR3 region has the DNA TGTGCCAGCAGCTTGGCCGCGCACACTGAAGCTTTCTTT. This gives the protein CASSLAAHTEAFF.

As regards this clonotype: A single base separates this from a much larger clone, so it may be a read error. This chain links TRBV29-1 with TRBJ1-5; D is undetermined. Germline V CDR1 and CDR2: SQVTM, ANQGSEA. CDR3 length: 14 amino acids. The CDR3 region is CSVEEFGKGQPQNF. CDR3 DNA sequence: TGCAGCGTTGAAGAGTTTGGGAAGGGTCAGCCCCAGAATTTT.

Ten or more counts support this clonotype. V usage is TRBV7-8 and J usage is TRBJ2-3; D might be TRBD1 or TRBD2, each matching 5 bases. The V and J ends lost 0 bases and 0 bases respectively, with 16 bases between them. The CDR3 length is 18 residues. Germline assignment: CDR1 SGHVS and CDR2 FQNEAQ. The CDR3: CASSLAGPGAGSTDTQYF. CDR3 sequence (DNA): TGTGCCAGCAGCTTAGCAGGGCCCGGGGCTGGGAGCACAGATACGCAGTATTTT.

This clonotype was counted ten times or more. The V call is TRBV29-1, the J call TRBJ1-5; 11 bases fit TRBD1. This CDR3 contains 13 residues. Germline V lookup: CDR1 SQVTM, CDR2 ANQGSEA. The J segment lost 6 bases and the V segment lost 7 bases, leaving 5 bases of the junction unmatched. DNA for the CDR3: TGCAGCGCTGGGACAGGGGGGGCTCAGCCCCAGCATTTT. This translates into CSAGTGGAQPQHF.

There are many counts of this clonotype. This rearrangement joins TRBV5-6 to TRBJ1-1; D gene ambiguous. V dropped 1 base and J dropped 9 bases, with 10 bases sitting between them. Germline-derived CDR1 and CDR2 are SGHDT and YYEEEE. CDR3 length: 12 amino acids. In DNA form, the CDR3 reads TGTGCCAGCAGCTTGATGCCTGATCAAGCTTTCTTT. Its translation is CASSLMPDQAFF.

This clonotype was found many times. The chain employs TRBV6-2 or TRBV6-3 and TRBJ2-7; 12 bases align to TRBD1. The CDR3 has 14 residues. Germline-derived CDR1 and CDR2 are MNHEY and SVGEGT. V shed 2 bases, J shed 12 bases, and the junction held 8 bases outside the gene matches. CDR3 residues: CASSYGTGGASRYF. CDR3 bases: TGTGCCAGCAGTTACGGGACAGGGGGCGCATCTCGGTACTTC.

This clonotype was observed a handful of times. One junction end disagrees with the germline gene, perhaps due to a read error. The chain couples TRBV5-1 to TRBJ1-5; no firm D call. The CDR3 has 13 residues. Germline assignment: CDR1 SGHRS and CDR2 YFSETQ. The CDR3 DNA reads TGCGCCAGCAGCTTAAATAGCAATCAGCCCCAGAATTTT. As protein: CASSLNSNQPQNF.

This clonotype was seen ten or more times. The chain is built from TRBV5-1 and TRBJ1-2; 7 bases align to TRBD1. Unmatched junction bases numbered 7, after V lost 4 bases and J lost 4 bases. The CDR3 covers 14 residues. Germline assignment: CDR1 SGHRS and CDR2 YFSETQ. CDR3 protein: CASSASTGSYGYTF. CDR3 sequence (DNA): TGCGCCAGCAGCGCCTCGACAGGGTCCTATGGCTACACCTTC.

This clonotype was found many times. The V call is TRBV27, the J call TRBJ2-4, with 9 bases matching TRBD2. The CDR3 spans 19 residues. Germline lookup yields CDR1 MNHEY and CDR2 SMNVEV (reference sequence). Trimming at V came to 1 base and at J to 5 bases, leaving 15 bases not matched to a gene. Here the CDR3 DNA reads TGTGCCAGCAGTTTATTTTCCCCGGTCGGGCGGGAGGGCCAAAACATTCAGTACTTC. Protein: CASSLFSPVGREGQNIQYF.

The chain employs TRBV19 and TRBJ2-3; D remains ambiguous. The V and J ends lost 4 bases and 2 bases respectively, with 10 bases between them. This CDR3 spans 14 amino acids. CDR1 is LNHDA and CDR2 is SQIVND in the germline V gene (reference sequence). The DNA for the CDR3 is TGTGCCAGTAGTACCGGAAAGCTCACAGATACGCAGTATTTT. Its protein product is CASSTGKLTDTQYF.

This clonotype has a count of ten or more. The DNA of the CDR3 is TGCAGCGTTGACGTACAGGGAGGCGGGTATGGCTACACCTTC. It yields the protein CSVDVQGGGYGYTF. The chain recombines TRBV29-1 with TRBJ1-2, with a tentative D call TRBD1 (6 bases). CDR1 and CDR2 (germline): SQVTM, ANQGSEA. This CDR3 region has 14 residues. V lost 3 bases and J 5 bases, leaving 16 bases between the germline ends.

The chain recombines TRBV7-2 with TRBJ2-7, with 7 bases lining up with TRBD2. The V segment lost 5 bases and the J segment 1 base; nucleotides outside the gene matches: 14. The CDR3 is 17 residues long. Germline CDR1 and CDR2: SGHTA and FQGNSA. CDR3 in DNA: TGTGCCAGCAGCCGCCAAGCGGGAACCCTTACGTCCTACGAGCAGTACTTC. Amino acid sequence: CASSRQAGTLTSYEQYF.

This clonotype has a count of ten or more. V usage is TRBV10-3 and J usage is TRBJ1-1; TRBD1 aligns across 10 bases. The length of the CDR3 is 16 residues. CDR1 is ENHRY and CDR2 is SYGVKD in the germline V gene. After removal of 10 bases from V and 5 bases from J, the junction contained 16 bases not matched to a gene. CDR3 sequence: CATRYDLGQGKTEAFF. CDR3 coding DNA: TGTGCCACCCGATATGACTTGGGACAGGGGAAGACTGAAGCTTTCTTT.

This clonotype was seen ten or more times. The chain carries TRBV5-1 and TRBJ2-3, with TRBD2 identical over 8 bases. Germline V gene sequence: CDR1 SGHRS, CDR2 YFSETQ. Germline trimming cut 2 bases from V and 3 bases from J; bases unmatched to any gene: 14. There are 18 residues in the CDR3. The CDR3: CASSFLPTSVGGTDTQYF. Here the CDR3 DNA reads TGCGCCAGCAGCTTCCTCCCGACTAGCGTTGGGGGGACAGATACGCAGTATTTT.

In this sample, this clonotype turned up many times. Here the CDR3 DNA reads TGCGCCAGCAGCTTGGTCCTGGGGGGGCCCCAGTACTTC. Translating it yields CASSLVLGGPQYF. The chain has TRBV5-1 and TRBJ2-5, with TRBD2 as a possible D gene (7 bases). V dropped 0 bases and J dropped 9 bases, with 12 bases sitting between them. The CDR3 consists of 13 residues. Germline CDR1 SGHRS, CDR2 YFSETQ.

This clonotype occurred many times. The chain carries TRBV6-2 or TRBV6-3 and TRBJ2-1; 8 bases map to TRBD2. CDR1 is MNHEY, CDR2 SVGEGT, per germline. The CDR3 has 16 residues. V shed 6 bases, J shed 0 bases, and the junction held 7 bases outside the gene matches. In DNA, the CDR3 is TGTGCCAGCAGATCCACTAGCGGTAACTCCTACAATGAGCAGTTCTTC. It translates to CASRSTSGNSYNEQFF.

This clonotype appeared many times. The chain employs TRBV11-2 and TRBJ2-3; TRBD2 matches at 11 bases. The CDR3 is made up of 17 amino acids. Germline V gene lookup returns CDR1 SGHAT and CDR2 FQNNGV. The V and J ends lost 5 bases and 3 bases, in that order; junction bases with no gene match: 10. The CDR3 reads CASSLGTSGRMTDTQYF. CDR3 DNA sequence: TGTGCCAGCAGCCTTGGGACTAGCGGAAGAATGACAGATACGCAGTATTTT.

This clonotype was picked up many times. J is TRBJ2-7 and V is TRBV2; 14 bases fit TRBD2. V trimming: 7 bases; J trimming: 3 bases; junction bases outside the gene matches: 11. The V gene's germline CDR1 is SNHLY and CDR2 FYNNEI. The CDR3 sequence is 17 residues long. CDR3 residues: CASNPGLAGVAGYEQYF. CDR3 nucleotides: TGTGCCAGCAACCCGGGACTAGCGGGAGTGGCGGGCTACGAGCAGTACTTC.

In its sample, this clonotype was seen many times. This chain uses TRBV7-3 with TRBJ2-1, with D possibly matching TRBD2 (6 bases). The germline V gene encodes CDR1 SGHTA and CDR2 FQGTGA. This CDR3 is built from 13 residues. The germline V and J ends were trimmed by 1 base and 9 bases, with 10 bases remaining between them. CDR3 amino acids: CASSLMGGVEQFF. In DNA, the CDR3 is TGTGCCAGCAGCTTAATGGGCGGGGTTGAGCAGTTCTTC.

The sample holds many counts of this clonotype. The CDR3 nucleotides read TGTGCCAGCAGCCCTCCGACTAGCGGGAGTGGGGAGACCCAGTACTTC. Protein sequence: CASSPPTSGSGETQYF. The rearrangement links TRBV7-9 to TRBJ2-5, with TRBD2 matching 12 bases. The germline gives CDR1 SEHNR, CDR2 FQNEAQ (reference sequence). The V segment lost 5 bases and the J segment 5 bases; nucleotides outside the gene matches: 9. The CDR3 totals 16 residues. The entire variable domain, with the rest obtained from reference TRBV7-9 and TRBJ2-5, is as follows: DTGVSQNPRHKITKRGQNVTFRCDPISEHNRLYWYRQTLGQGPEFLTYFQNEAQLEKSRLLSDRFSAERPKGSFSTLEIQRTEQGDSAMYLCASSPPTSGSGETQYFGPGTRLLVL.

This clonotype was seen ten or more times. The V gene is TRBV24-1, the J gene TRBJ1-5; D gene uncertain. This CDR3 has 15 amino acids. CDR1 is KGHDR and CDR2 is SFDVKD in the germline V gene. V was clipped by 4 bases and J by 0 bases, with 9 bases between them. The CDR3 spells CATSDPGISNQPQHF. The CDR3 DNA follows: TGTGCCACCAGTGACCCTGGGATTAGCAATCAGCCCCAGCATTTT.

The rearrangement uses TRBV11-2 and TRBJ2-7; D possibly corresponds to TRBD1 (5 bases). The length of the CDR3 is 14 residues. The germline V gene encodes CDR1 SGHAT and CDR2 FQNNGV. Trimming pared 5 bases from V and 2 bases from J, leaving 13 bases between. The CDR3 DNA reads TGTGCCAGCAGCCCAAGTGTGGGGCCCTACGAGCAGTACTTC. This gives the protein CASSPSVGPYEQYF. Using reference TRBV11-2 and TRBJ2-7 for the parts outside the CDR3, the full variable domain is EAGVAQSPRYKIIEKRQSVAFWCNPISGHATLYWYQQILGQGPKLLIQFQNNGVVDDSQLPKDRFSAERLKGVDSTLKIQPAKLEDSAVYLCASSPSVGPYEQYFGPGTRLTVT.

This clonotype came up a few times. The genes are TRBV9 and TRBJ2-7; D possibly uses TRBD1 or TRBD2 (5 bases each). With 2 bases removed from V and 2 bases from J, the gap between germline ends came to 11 bases. This CDR3 contains 14 residues. CDR1 is SGDLS and CDR2 is YYNGEE in the germline V gene. The CDR3 sequence is CASSVGDPAYEQYF. The CDR3 DNA is TGTGCCAGCAGCGTTGGGGACCCAGCCTACGAGCAGTACTTC.

This clonotype occurred many times. This chain links TRBV15 with TRBJ1-5; D call uncertain. The CDR3 is 13 amino acids. V was clipped by 0 bases and J by 4 bases, with 4 bases between them. From germline, CDR1 is LNHNV and CDR2 YYDKDF (reference sequence). The CDR3 protein is CATSRDWNQPQHF. CDR3 nucleotide sequence: TGTGCCACCAGCAGAGATTGGAATCAGCCCCAGCATTTT.

This clonotype was recorded many times. This chain links TRBV5-1 with TRBJ2-7; 7 nucleotides match TRBD2. Germline V gene lookup returns CDR1 SGHRS and CDR2 YFSETQ. The CDR3 has 15 amino acids. J gave up 2 bases and V 4 bases, and 9 bases lay outside the gene matches. The CDR3 spells CASSGSLAPTYEQYF. In nucleotides, the CDR3 is TGCGCCAGCAGCGGATCACTAGCGCCAACCTACGAGCAGTACTTC. The whole variable domain, remainder taken from reference TRBV5-1 and TRBJ2-7, is KAGVTQTPRYLIKTRGQQVTLSCSPISGHRSVSWYQQTPGQGLQFLFEYFSETQRNKGNFPGRFSGRQFSNSRSEMNVSTLELGDSALYLCASSGSLAPTYEQYFGPGTRLTVT.

This clonotype turned up a few times. The chain combines TRBV19 with TRBJ2-7, with D maybe TRBD1 (5 bases). This CDR3 comprises 12 residues. Looked up from germline, CDR1 is LNHDA and CDR2 is SQIVND (reference sequence). Trimming cost V 8 bases and J 7 bases, with 15 bases left between them. The CDR3 DNA sequence: TGTGCCAGTGGTACAGGTGGACGGGAGCAGTACTTC. Translation: CASGTGGREQYF.

The sample holds many counts of this clonotype. The chain couples TRBV5-1 to TRBJ2-7; 9 bases line up with TRBD2. CDR3 size: 14 residues. The J segment lost 1 base and the V segment lost 4 bases, leaving 3 bases of the junction unmatched. Germline CDR1 SGHRS, CDR2 YFSETQ. In nucleotides, the CDR3 is TGCGCCAGCAGCCCGACTAGCGGATCCTACGAGCAGTACTTC. It translates to CASSPTSGSYEQYF.

In this sample, this clonotype turned up many times. The chain is built from TRBV7-2 and TRBJ1-1; D gene uncertain. The V end was cut by 2 bases, the J end by 2 bases, with 9 bases between. The CDR3 length is 14 residues. Germline V gene sequence: CDR1 SGHTA, CDR2 FQGNSA. As DNA, the CDR3 is TGTGCCAGCAGCTTACAGCTCTACAACACTGAAGCTTTCTTT. This codes for CASSLQLYNTEAFF.